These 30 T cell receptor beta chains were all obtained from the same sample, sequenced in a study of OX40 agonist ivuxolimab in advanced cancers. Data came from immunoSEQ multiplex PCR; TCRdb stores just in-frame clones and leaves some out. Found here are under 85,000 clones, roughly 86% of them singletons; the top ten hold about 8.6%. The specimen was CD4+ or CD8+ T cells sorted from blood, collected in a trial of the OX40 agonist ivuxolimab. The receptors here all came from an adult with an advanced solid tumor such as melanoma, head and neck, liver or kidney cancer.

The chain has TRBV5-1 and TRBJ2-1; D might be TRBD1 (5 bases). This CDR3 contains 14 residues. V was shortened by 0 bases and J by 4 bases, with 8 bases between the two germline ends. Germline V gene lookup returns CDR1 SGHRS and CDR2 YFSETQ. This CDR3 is CASSLEQAYNEQFF. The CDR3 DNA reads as TGCGCCAGCAGCTTGGAACAGGCTTACAATGAGCAGTTCTTC.

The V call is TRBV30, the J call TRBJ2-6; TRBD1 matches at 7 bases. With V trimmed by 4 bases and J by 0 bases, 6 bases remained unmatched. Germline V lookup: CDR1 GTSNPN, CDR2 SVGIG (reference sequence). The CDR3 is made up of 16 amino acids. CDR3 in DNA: TGTGCCTGGATTAGGGACAGCTTCTCTGGGGCCAACGTCCTGACTTTC. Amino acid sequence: CAWIRDSFSGANVLTF.

CDR3 DNA: TGTGCCACGGGGGTTGGGAACACTGAAGCTTTCTTT. Translation gives CATGVGNTEAFF. J is TRBJ1-1 and V is TRBV28; TRBD1 is a possible D gene (5 bases). Germline CDR1 and CDR2: MDHEN and SYDVKM. V gave up 10 bases and J gave up 1 base, with 10 bases separating them. This CDR3 spans 12 amino acids. The variable domain in full, completed from reference TRBV28 and TRBJ1-1, reads DVKVTQSSRYLVKRTGEKVFLECVQDMDHENMFWYRQDPGLGLRLIYFSYDVKMKEKGDIPEGYSVSREKKERFSLILESASTNQTSMYLCATGVGNTEAFFGQGTRLTVV.

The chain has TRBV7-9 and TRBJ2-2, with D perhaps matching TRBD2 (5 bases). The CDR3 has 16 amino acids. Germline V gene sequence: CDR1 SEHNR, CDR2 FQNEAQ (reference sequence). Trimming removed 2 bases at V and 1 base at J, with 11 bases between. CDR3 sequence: CASSLSGAGNTGELFF. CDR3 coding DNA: TGTGCCAGCAGCTTAAGCGGTGCAGGGAACACCGGGGAGCTGTTTTTT.

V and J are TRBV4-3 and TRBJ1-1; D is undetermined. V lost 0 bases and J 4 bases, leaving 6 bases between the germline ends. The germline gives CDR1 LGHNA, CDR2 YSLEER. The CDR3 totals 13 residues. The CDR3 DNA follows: TGCGCCAGCAGCCAAGAGGGTCGCACTGAAGCTTTCTTT. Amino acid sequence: CASSQEGRTEAFF.

This CDR3 reads CASSLGQGRETQYF. DNA for the CDR3: TGTGCCAGCAGCCTAGGACAGGGACGAGAGACCCAGTACTTC. This chain links TRBV9 with TRBJ2-5; 8 bases line up with TRBD1. Germline V gives CDR1 SGDLS, CDR2 YYNGEE. Trimming cost V 4 bases and J 4 bases; bases outside gene matches: 6. This CDR3 comprises 14 residues.

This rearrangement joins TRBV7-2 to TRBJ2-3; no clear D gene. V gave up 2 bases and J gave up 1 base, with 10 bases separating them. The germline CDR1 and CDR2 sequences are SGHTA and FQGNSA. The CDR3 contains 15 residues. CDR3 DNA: TGTGCCAGCAGCTTATATAGTCCCGGCACAGATACGCAGTATTTT. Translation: CASSLYSPGTDTQYF.

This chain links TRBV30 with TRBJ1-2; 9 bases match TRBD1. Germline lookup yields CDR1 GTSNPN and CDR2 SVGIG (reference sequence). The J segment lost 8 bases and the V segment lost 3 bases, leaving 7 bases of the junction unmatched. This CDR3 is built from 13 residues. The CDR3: CAWSGGQGVGYTF. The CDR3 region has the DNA TGTGCCTGGAGCGGGGGACAGGGTGTAGGCTACACCTTC.

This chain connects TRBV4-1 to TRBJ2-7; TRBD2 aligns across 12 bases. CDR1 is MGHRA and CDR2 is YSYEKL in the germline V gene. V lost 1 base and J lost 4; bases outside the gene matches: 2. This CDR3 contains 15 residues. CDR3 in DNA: TGCGCCAGCAGCCAAGTGACTAGCGGGAGATACGAGCAGTACTTC. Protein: CASSQVTSGRYEQYF.

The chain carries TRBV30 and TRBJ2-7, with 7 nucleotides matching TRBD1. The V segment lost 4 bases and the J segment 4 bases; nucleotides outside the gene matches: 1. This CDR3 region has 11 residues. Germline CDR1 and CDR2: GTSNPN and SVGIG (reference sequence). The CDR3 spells CAWTGGYEQYF. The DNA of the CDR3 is TGTGCCTGGACAGGGGGTTACGAGCAGTACTTC.

Here the CDR3 reads CASSLYGGGYQETQYF. The CDR3 coding sequence is TGTGCCAGCAGCTTATACGGCGGGGGGTACCAAGAGACCCAGTACTTC. J is TRBJ2-5 and V is TRBV7-2; 8 nucleotides line up with TRBD2. Looked up from germline, CDR1 is SGHTA and CDR2 is FQGNSA. There are 16 residues in the CDR3. V trimming: 2 bases; J trimming: 0 bases; junction bases outside the gene matches: 5. The full variable domain, its missing parts supplied by reference TRBV7-2 and TRBJ2-5, is GAGVSQSPSNKVTEKGKDVELRCDPISGHTALYWYRQSLGQGLEFLIYFQGNSAPDKSGLPSDRFSAERTGGSVSTLTIQRTQQEDSAVYLCASSLYGGGYQETQYFGPGTRLLVL.

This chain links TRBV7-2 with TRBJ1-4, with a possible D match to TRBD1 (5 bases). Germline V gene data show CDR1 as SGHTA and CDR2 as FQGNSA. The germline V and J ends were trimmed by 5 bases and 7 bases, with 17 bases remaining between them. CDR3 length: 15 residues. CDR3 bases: TGTGCCAGCAGCGGGGGTCCCCCAAGGGGTGAAAAACTGTTTTTT. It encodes CASSGGPPRGEKLFF. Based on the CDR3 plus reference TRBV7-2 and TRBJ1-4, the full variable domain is GAGVSQSPSNKVTEKGKDVELRCDPISGHTALYWYRQSLGQGLEFLIYFQGNSAPDKSGLPSDRFSAERTGGSVSTLTIQRTQQEDSAVYLCASSGGPPRGEKLFFGSGTQLSVL.

The CDR3 spells CASSQEGPASYEQYF. For the CDR3, the DNA is TGCGCCAGCAGCCAAGAAGGGCCCGCATCCTACGAGCAGTACTTC. The chain is built from TRBV4-3 and TRBJ2-7; no firm D call. CDR1 LGHNA and CDR2 YSLEER come from the germline V gene. V dropped 0 bases and J dropped 1 base, with 10 bases sitting between them. The CDR3 sequence is 15 residues long.

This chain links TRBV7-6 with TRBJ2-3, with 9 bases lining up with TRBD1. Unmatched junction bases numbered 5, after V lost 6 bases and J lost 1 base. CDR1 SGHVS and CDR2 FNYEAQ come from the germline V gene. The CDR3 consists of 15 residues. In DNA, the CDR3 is TGTGCCAGCAGTCTAAGGACAGGGGGCACAGATACGCAGTATTTT. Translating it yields CASSLRTGGTDTQYF.

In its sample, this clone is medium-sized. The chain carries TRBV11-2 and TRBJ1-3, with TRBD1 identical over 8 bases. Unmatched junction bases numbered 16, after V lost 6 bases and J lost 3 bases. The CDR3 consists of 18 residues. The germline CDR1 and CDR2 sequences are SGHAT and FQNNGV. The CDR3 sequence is CASRPSSGQGGFGNTIYF. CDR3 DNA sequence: TGTGCCAGCAGACCGAGCTCAGGACAGGGAGGATTTGGAAACACCATATATTTT.

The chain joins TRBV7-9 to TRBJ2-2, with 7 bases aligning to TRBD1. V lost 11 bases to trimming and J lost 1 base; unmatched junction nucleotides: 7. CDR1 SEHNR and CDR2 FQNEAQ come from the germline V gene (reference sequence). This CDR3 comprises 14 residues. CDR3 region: CASMRQGNTGELFF. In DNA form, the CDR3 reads TGTGCCTCGATGAGACAGGGGAACACCGGGGAGCTGTTTTTT.

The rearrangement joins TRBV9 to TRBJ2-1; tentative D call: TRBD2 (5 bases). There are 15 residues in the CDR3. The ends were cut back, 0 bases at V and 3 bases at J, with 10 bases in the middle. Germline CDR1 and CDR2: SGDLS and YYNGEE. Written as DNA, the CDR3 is TGTGCCAGCAGCGTAGAAGGCGGGTACTACAATGAGCAGTTCTTC. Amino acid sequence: CASSVEGGYYNEQFF.

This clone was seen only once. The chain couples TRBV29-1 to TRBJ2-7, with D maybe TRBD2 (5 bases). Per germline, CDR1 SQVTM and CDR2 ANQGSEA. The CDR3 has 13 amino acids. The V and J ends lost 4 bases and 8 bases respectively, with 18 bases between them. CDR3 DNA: TGCAGCGTTGTGGAGCAGTCGGGATGGAAGCAGTACTTC. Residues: CSVVEQSGWKQYF.

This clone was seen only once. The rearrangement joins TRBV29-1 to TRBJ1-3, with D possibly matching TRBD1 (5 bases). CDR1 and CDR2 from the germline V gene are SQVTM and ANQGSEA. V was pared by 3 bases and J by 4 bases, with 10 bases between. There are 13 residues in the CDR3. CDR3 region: CSVDGGSGNTIYF. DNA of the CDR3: TGCAGCGTTGACGGGGGGTCCGGAAACACCATATATTTT.

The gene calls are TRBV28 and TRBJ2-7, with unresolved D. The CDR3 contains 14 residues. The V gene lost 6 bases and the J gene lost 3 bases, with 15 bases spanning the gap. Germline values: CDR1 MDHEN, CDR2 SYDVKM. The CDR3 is CASSLYMASYEQYF. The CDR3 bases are TGTGCCAGCAGCCTGTATATGGCAAGCTACGAGCAGTACTTC.

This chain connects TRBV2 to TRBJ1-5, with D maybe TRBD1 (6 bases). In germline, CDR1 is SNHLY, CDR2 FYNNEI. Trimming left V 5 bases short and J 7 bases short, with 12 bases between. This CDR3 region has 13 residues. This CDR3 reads CASSYRVEQPQHF. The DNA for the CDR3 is TGTGCCAGCAGTTACAGGGTCGAACAGCCCCAGCATTTT. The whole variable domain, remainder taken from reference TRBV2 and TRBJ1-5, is EPEVTQTPSHQVTQMGQEVILRCVPISNHLYFYWYRQILGQKVEFLVSFYNNEISEKSEIFDDQFSVERPDGSNFTLKIRSTKLEDSAMYFCASSYRVEQPQHFGDGTRLSIL.

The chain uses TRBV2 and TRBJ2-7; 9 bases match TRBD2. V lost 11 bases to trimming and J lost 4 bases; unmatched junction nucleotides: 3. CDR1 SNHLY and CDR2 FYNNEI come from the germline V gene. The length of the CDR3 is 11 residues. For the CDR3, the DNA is TGTGCCCTGACTAGCGGATACGAGCAGTACTTC. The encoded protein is CALTSGYEQYF.

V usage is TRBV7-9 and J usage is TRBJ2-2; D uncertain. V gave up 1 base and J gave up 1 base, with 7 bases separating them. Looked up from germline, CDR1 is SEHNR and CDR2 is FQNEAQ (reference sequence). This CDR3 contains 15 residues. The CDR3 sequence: CASSLVSGNTGELFF. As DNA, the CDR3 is TGTGCCAGCAGCTTAGTATCTGGGAACACCGGGGAGCTGTTTTTT.

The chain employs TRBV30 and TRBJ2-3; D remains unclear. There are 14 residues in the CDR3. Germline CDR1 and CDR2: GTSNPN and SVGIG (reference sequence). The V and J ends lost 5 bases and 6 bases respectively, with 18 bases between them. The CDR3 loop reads CAWGDDSHGDTQYF. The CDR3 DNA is TGTGCCTGGGGGGATGACTCCCACGGCGATACGCAGTATTTT. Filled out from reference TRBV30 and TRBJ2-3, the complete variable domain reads SQTIHQWPATLVQPVGSPLSLECTVEGTSNPNLYWYRQAAGRGLQLLFYSVGIGQISSEVPQNLSASRPQDRQFILSSKKLLLSDSGFYLCAWGDDSHGDTQYFGPGTRLTVL.

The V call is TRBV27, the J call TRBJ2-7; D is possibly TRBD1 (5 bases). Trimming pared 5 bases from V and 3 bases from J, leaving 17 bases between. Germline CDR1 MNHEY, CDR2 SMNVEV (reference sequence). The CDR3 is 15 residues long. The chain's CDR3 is CASSLDDSFYYEQYF. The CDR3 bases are TGTGCCAGCAGTCTCGACGACAGTTTTTACTACGAGCAGTACTTC.

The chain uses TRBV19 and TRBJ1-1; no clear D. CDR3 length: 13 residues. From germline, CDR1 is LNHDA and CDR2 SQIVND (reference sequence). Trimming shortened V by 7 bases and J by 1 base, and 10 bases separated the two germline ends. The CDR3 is CASNPRPNTEAFF. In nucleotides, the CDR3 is TGTGCCAGTAATCCCAGGCCGAACACTGAAGCTTTCTTT.

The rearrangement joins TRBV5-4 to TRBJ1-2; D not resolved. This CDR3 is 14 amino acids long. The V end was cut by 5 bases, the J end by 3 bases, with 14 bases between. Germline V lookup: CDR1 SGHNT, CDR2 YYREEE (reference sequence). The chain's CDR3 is CASRPPNGDYGYTF. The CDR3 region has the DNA TGTGCCAGCAGGCCCCCCAACGGGGACTATGGCTACACCTTC.

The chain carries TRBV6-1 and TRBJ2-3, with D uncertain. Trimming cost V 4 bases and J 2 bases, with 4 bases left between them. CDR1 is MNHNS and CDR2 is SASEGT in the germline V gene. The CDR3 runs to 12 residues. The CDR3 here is CASSGDTDTQYF. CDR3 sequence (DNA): TGTGCCAGCAGTGGGGACACAGATACGCAGTATTTT.

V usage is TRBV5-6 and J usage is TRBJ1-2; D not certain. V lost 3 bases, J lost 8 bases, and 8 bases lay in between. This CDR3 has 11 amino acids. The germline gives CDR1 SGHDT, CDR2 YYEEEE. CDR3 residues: CASSYTAGYTF. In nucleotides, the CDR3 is TGTGCCAGCAGCTATACCGCAGGCTACACCTTC.

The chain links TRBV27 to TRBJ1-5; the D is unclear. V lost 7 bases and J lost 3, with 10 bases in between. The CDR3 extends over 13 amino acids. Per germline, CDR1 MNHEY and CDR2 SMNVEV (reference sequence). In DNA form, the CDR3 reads TGTGCCAGCACGGACCGACTCAATCAGCCCCAGCATTTT. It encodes CASTDRLNQPQHF.